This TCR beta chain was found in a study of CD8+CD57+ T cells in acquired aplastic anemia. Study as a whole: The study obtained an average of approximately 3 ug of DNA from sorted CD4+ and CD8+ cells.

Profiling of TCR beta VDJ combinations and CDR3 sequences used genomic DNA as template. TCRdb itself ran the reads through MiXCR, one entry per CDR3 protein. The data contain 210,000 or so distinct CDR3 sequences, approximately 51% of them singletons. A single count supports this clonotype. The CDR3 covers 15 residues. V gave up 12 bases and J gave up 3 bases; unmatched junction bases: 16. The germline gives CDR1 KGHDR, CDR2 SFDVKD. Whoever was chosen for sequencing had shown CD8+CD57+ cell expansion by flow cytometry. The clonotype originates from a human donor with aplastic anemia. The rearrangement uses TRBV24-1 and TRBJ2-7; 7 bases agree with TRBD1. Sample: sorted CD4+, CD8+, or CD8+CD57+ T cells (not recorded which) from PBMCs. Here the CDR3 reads CASASTGQRVYEQYF. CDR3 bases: TGTGCCTCCGCCAGTACGGGACAGCGAGTCTACGAGCAGTACTTC.